This T cell receptor beta chain originates from a study of T cells in Graves' hyperthyroidism and ophthalmopathy. RNA transcripts gave rise to amplified TCR beta CDR3 regions. A set of HTBI primers served as the primers for a first-round RT-PCR of the TCR CDR3. TCRdb recomputed calls from the multiplex PCR reads with MiXCR, one row per CDR3 protein. The repertoire holds hundreds of thousands of distinct CDR3 sequences, with over 35% as singletons. Diagnoses were established using clinical symptoms, serum thyroxine and TRAb, thyroid ultrasound and orbital computed tomography. This clonotype was seen only once. Specimen: blood. The receptor's source is a man aged 18 to 30 with Graves' hyperthyroidism.

CDR3 sequence reads: CSVATGAGVGYTF. CDR3 DNA: TGCAGCGTTGCCACGGGGGCAGGGGTCGGCTACACCTTC. The chain uses TRBV29-1 and TRBJ1-2; the D gene is possibly TRBD1 (6 bases). V shed 4 bases and J shed 8 bases, with 17 bases lying between them. The CDR3 totals 13 residues. Germline V CDR1 and CDR2: SQVTM, ANQGSEA.